This T cell receptor (beta chain) was captured by sequencing in a study of PD-1 and CTLA-4 blockade in melanoma. V lost 2 bases, J lost 2 bases, and 5 bases stayed unmatched. Germline-derived CDR1 and CDR2 are GTSNPN and SVGIG (reference sequence). The length of the CDR3 is 14 residues. Clones were read by immunoSEQ multiplex PCR, and TCRdb kept only the in-frame ones, dropping some. The data show 25,000 to 35,000 clones, 70% to 90% seen once. This clonotype was obtained from a human donor with melanoma. The chain recombines TRBV30 with TRBJ1-2, with 7 positions matching TRBD1. The sample was CD8+ T cells from peripheral blood, taken before anti-PD-1 treatment. This CDR3 reads CAWSSGQDNYGYTF. As DNA, the CDR3 is TGTGCCTGGAGTTCAGGACAGGACAACTATGGCTACACCTTC.